Detailed here is one TCR beta chain. This clonotype appeared many times. It lacks a known antigen. Base qualities were left out, and no much larger clone turns up one base away. Via the germline V gene, CDR1 is SGHTA and CDR2 FQGNSA. V is pared back by 5 bases and J by 9 bases, with 17 bases lying between the germline termini. From its cysteine to its phenylalanine, the CDR3 spans 14 amino acids. Of all the DNA, just the CDR3 is kept, 42 bases in frame from base 1. The sample is drawn from a study of T cell repertoires in cytomegalovirus infection (dated 2019 in TCRdb). Turning to the overall study: The peptide stimulations were aimed at well-studied HLA-B-restricted epitopes as well as recently identified HLA-C-restricted CMV epitopes, whose presentation resists viral immunomodulation. The HLA type of each donor mattered for the analysis, because public TCR beta signatures pointed to carriage of CMV infection along with the matching HLA type.

TCRdb lists the instrument as Illumina HiSeq 1500. TCRdb reanalyzed the raw reads on its own, using fastp at Q25 for trimming and MiXCR for clone calling, and kept in-frame beta chains. Under each unique CDR3 protein, matching rows form one entry showing the most common genes and DNA. The sample contains just under 500,000 distinct CDR3 sequences, around 35% of them found a single time. The ten largest account for under 20% of the sample. The treatment or condition label of this sample denotes: in vitro stimulation with specific CMV peptide epitopes to enrich CMV-specific T cells. Here is what the overall study found, with its caveats: In the ex vivo response, HLA-C-restricted CMV-specific TCR beta clonotypes were dominant, and in two of eight donors the single most frequent clonotype came from this HLA-C-restricted group. In both this cohort and an independent cohort of 350 or so donors, the cumulative frequency of public TCR beta family members distinguished carriers of CMV infection plus the relevant HLA type.

The specimen was cultured PBMCs, collected from culture after CMV antigen stimulation. The sequence is built from TRBV7-2 and TRBJ2-1; the D gene is possibly TRBD2, with 5 bases matching. This receptor was identified in a human donor in good health (CMV status not recorded). Some clones in this sample may be carry-over from other donors' samples. The CDR3 region reads CASSLDPSRGEQFF. The DNA is TGTGCCAGCAGCCTCGACCCATCTCGGGGTGAGCAGTTCTTC.